Presented here are 9 T cell receptor beta chains from one specimen sequenced in a study of OX40 agonist ivuxolimab in advanced cancers. The assay was immunoSEQ multiplex PCR, and TCRdb's table has in-frame clones only and misses some. The sample has about 30,000 clones; 84% are singletons. Sequencing used CD4+ or CD8+ T cells sorted from blood, obtained in a trial of the OX40 agonist ivuxolimab. The origin of the receptors is an adult with an advanced solid tumor such as melanoma, head and neck, liver or kidney cancer.

In this sample, this clone turned up a few times. The rearrangement uses TRBV10-2 and TRBJ2-7, with D perhaps matching TRBD1 (6 bases). The V gene's germline CDR1 is WSHSY and CDR2 SAAADI. The CDR3 spans 13 residues. The V gene lost 8 bases and the J gene lost 6 bases, with 17 bases spanning the gap. This CDR3 is CASGGGPPLEQYF. The CDR3 coding sequence is TGCGCCAGCGGTGGGGGCCCCCCGCTCGAGCAGTACTTC.

The chain recombines TRBV6-5 with TRBJ2-3, with a tentative D call TRBD2 (5 bases). The V and J ends lost 6 bases and 2 bases respectively, with 12 bases between them. Germline CDR1 MNHEY, CDR2 SVGAGI. The CDR3 spans 14 residues. CDR3 amino acids: CASSLGSATDTQYF. Written as DNA, the CDR3 is TGTGCCAGCAGCCTCGGTAGCGCCACAGATACGCAGTATTTT.

The rearrangement joins TRBV4-1 to TRBJ1-1, with a tentative D call TRBD1 (6 bases). Deletions cut 1 base from V and 1 base from J, with 10 bases between. The CDR3 is 15 residues long. Germline V gives CDR1 MGHRA, CDR2 YSYEKL. CDR3 region: CASSQAGGGNTEAFF. In DNA, the CDR3 is TGCGCCAGCAGCCAAGCGGGGGGCGGGAACACTGAAGCTTTCTTT.

This rearrangement joins TRBV5-4 to TRBJ2-7, with 11 bases aligning to TRBD2. V shed 2 bases, J shed 5 bases, and the junction held 12 bases outside the gene matches. The CDR3 is 17 amino acids. Germline assignment: CDR1 SGHNT and CDR2 YYREEE (reference sequence). The CDR3 DNA follows: TGTGCCAGCAGCTTACCCAGACTGACTAGCGGGATAGACGAGCAGTACTTC. Its protein product is CASSLPRLTSGIDEQYF.

The rearrangement links TRBV29-1 to TRBJ2-7; D is perhaps TRBD2 (5 bases). V was pared by 3 bases and J by 6 bases, with 12 bases between. Per germline, CDR1 SQVTM and CDR2 ANQGSEA. This CDR3 is 12 amino acids long. The CDR3 DNA reads as TGCAGCGTTGACGACGGGATGGGCGAGCAGTACTTC. Translation gives CSVDDGMGEQYF.

The chain employs TRBV5-8 and TRBJ2-2; D is perhaps TRBD1 (6 bases). V was shortened by 5 bases and J by 1 base, with 12 bases between the two germline ends. CDR1 is SGHTS and CDR2 is YDEGEE in the germline V gene. This CDR3 comprises 15 residues. The CDR3 is CASSLGTQNTGELFF. Written as DNA, the CDR3 is TGTGCCAGCAGTCTGGGGACACAGAACACCGGGGAGCTGTTTTTT.

The V gene is TRBV4-2, the J gene TRBJ2-3; D is possibly TRBD1 (5 bases). With 6 bases removed from V and 2 bases from J, the gap between germline ends came to 12 bases. The CDR3 runs 14 residues. CDR1 is LGHNA and CDR2 is YNFKEQ in the germline V gene. CDR3 loop: CASRPQDHTDTQYF. The CDR3 coding sequence is TGTGCCAGCAGACCACAGGACCACACAGATACGCAGTATTTT.

V and J are TRBV30 and TRBJ2-4; possibly TRBD1 for D (6 bases). The CDR3 consists of 15 residues. The germline V gene has CDR1 GTSNPN and CDR2 SVGIG (reference sequence). V dropped 4 bases and J dropped 0 bases, with 13 bases sitting between them. CDR3 bases: TGTGCCTGGACTATGACAGGTCCAGCCAAAAACATTCAGTACTTC. Translating gives CAWTMTGPAKNIQYF.

The chain uses TRBV7-6 and TRBJ2-7, with a weak D call TRBD1 (7 bases). This CDR3 spans 15 amino acids. Per the germline V gene, CDR1 is SGHVS and CDR2 is FNYEAQ. The V gene lost 5 bases and the J gene lost 0 bases, with 14 bases spanning the gap. The CDR3: CASSPRGVSSYEQYF. CDR3 DNA: TGTGCCAGCAGCCCCAGGGGGGTAAGCTCCTACGAGCAGTACTTC.